This TCR beta chain came from a study of blood T cell repertoires in COVID-19. Measured with immunoSEQ multiplex PCR; TCRdb has only the in-frame clones, and not every one. The data contain 300,000 to 450,000 clones, about 90% of them singletons. This clone has a handful of counts. This TCR came from a young man who had recovered from COVID-19. What was sequenced was PBMCs or T cells enriched from blood (not recorded which).

This CDR3 reads CAGGRQETQYF. CDR3 DNA: TGTGCCGGCGGGAGACAAGAGACCCAGTACTTC. V usage is TRBV30 and J usage is TRBJ2-5; TRBD2 matches 7 bases. Germline loops: CDR1 GTSNPN, CDR2 SVGIG (reference sequence). The CDR3 covers 11 residues. V gave up 8 bases and J gave up 2 bases; unmatched junction bases: 2. The full variable domain, with the rest looked up from reference TRBV30 and TRBJ2-5, is SQTIHQWPATLVQPVGSPLSLECTVEGTSNPNLYWYRQAAGRGLQLLFYSVGIGQISSEVPQNLSASRPQDRQFILSSKKLLLSDSGFYLCAGGRQETQYFGPGTRLLVL.